Listed here is a single T cell receptor (beta chain). The antigen is not known. Germline lookup yields CDR1 SGDLS and CDR2 YYNGEE. Trimming stripped 0 bases from V and 1 base from J, with 8 bases between. The CDR3 has 14 amino acids. This entry belongs to a study of T cell responses to AZD1222 COVID-19 vaccine. Findings of the study overall: Every sample of the repertoires postdated the peak T cell response. Most donors were white British, females outnumbered males, and clonal diversity was possibly underestimated. Recipients of two AZD1222 doses showed rising Spike-specific TCR breadth and depth.

Profiled with immunoSEQ multiplex PCR; TCRdb holds only in-frame clones, not every one. The table includes roughly 170,000 clones, roughly 94% detected once. The chain employs TRBV9 and TRBJ2-7, with a weak D call TRBD2 (6 bases). Sequences were derived from peripheral blood, sampled 28 days after the second AZD1222 dose. The clonotype originates from an adult who received the AZD1222 COVID-19 vaccine. The CDR3 reads CASSVAGESYEQYF. Written as DNA, the CDR3 is TGTGCCAGCAGCGTAGCGGGAGAGTCCTACGAGCAGTACTTC.